This T cell receptor (beta chain) was captured by sequencing in a study of tumor and adjacent non-tumor tissue in lung cancer. Whole-study context: Histology: around 13 adenocarcinoma, a couple of squamous cell carcinoma, 1 small cell lung cancer.

Germline lookup yields CDR1 SGHNT and CDR2 YENEEA. The CDR3 extends over 15 amino acids. Between the trimmed V and J ends, which lost 8 bases and 3 bases, there was a span of 18 bases. For this clonotype: Its specificity is unknown.

RNA was extracted from bulk tissue without any cell sorting. Chemotherapy-naive patients with new lung cancer underwent thoracic surgery in China, August–late 2014. Three rounds of nested PCR, following a modified ARM-PCR protocol, produced the TCRbeta library. Using its own MiXCR run on the multiplex PCR reads, TCRdb lists one record per CDR3 protein. The sample has fewer than 120,000 distinct CDR3 sequences; 84% are singletons. Findings of the study overall: Tumor TCR diversity, when higher, was linked to shorter survival. Compared with tumor, normal lung showed significantly lower TCR diversity.

The gene calls are TRBV11-3 and TRBJ2-3, with D maybe TRBD2 (5 bases). Material for sequencing was lung tumor tissue. The sequence was collected from a man aged 65-85 years with non-small cell lung cancer. CDR3 bases: TGTGCCAGCGTCCGTCGGGAAGTAAGTACAGATACGCAGTATTTT. It yields the protein CASVRREVSTDTQYF. The full variable domain, in which reference TRBV11-3 and TRBJ2-3 provide the parts outside the CDR3, is EAGVVQSPRYKIIEKKQPVAFWCNPISGHNTLYWYLQNLGQGPELLIRYENEEAVDDSQLPKDRFSAERLKGVDSTLKIQPAELGDSAVYLCASVRREVSTDTQYFGPGTRLTVL.